The clone carrying this T cell receptor (beta chain) was seen only once. No antigen is known for it. These data belong to a study of OX40 agonist ivuxolimab in advanced cancers. Points from the study as a whole: On average, CD8+ T cells had more expanded clones than CD4+.

Here immunoSEQ multiplex PCR was the method, and the copy in TCRdb shows in-frame clones only, minus some. The profile shows about 12,000 clones, around 90% of them singletons. V was shortened by 1 base and J by 0 bases, with 9 bases between the two germline ends. The CDR3 runs 15 residues. In germline, CDR1 is MNHEY, CDR2 SMNVEV (reference sequence). The source of this sequence is an adult with an advanced solid tumor such as melanoma, head and neck, liver or kidney cancer. The chain is built from TRBV27 and TRBJ1-1; D might be TRBD1 (5 bases). This specimen was CD4+ or CD8+ T cells sorted from blood, taken in a trial of the OX40 agonist ivuxolimab. The CDR3 DNA follows: TGTGCCAGCAGTTTATGGGGGACTTTGAACACTGAAGCTTTCTTT. Its protein product is CASSLWGTLNTEAFF.